This T cell receptor (beta chain) was obtained from a study of blood T cell repertoires in COVID-19. This table comes from immunoSEQ multiplex PCR, and its TCRdb copy is limited to in-frame clones, with some not included. The sample holds roughly 230,000 clones, around 83% seen once. The sequence came from a woman aged 45-65 years with acute or convalescent COVID-19. The sequencing input was peripheral blood.

The CDR3: CASSRTGNTEAFF. The CDR3 DNA reads as TGTGCCAGCAGCCGGACAGGGAACACTGAAGCTTTCTTT. The chain couples TRBV6-5 to TRBJ1-1, with 7 bases matching TRBD1. V shed 6 bases, J shed 1 base, and the junction held 2 bases outside the gene matches. The CDR3 runs 13 residues. CDR1 is MNHEY and CDR2 is SVGAGI in the germline V gene.